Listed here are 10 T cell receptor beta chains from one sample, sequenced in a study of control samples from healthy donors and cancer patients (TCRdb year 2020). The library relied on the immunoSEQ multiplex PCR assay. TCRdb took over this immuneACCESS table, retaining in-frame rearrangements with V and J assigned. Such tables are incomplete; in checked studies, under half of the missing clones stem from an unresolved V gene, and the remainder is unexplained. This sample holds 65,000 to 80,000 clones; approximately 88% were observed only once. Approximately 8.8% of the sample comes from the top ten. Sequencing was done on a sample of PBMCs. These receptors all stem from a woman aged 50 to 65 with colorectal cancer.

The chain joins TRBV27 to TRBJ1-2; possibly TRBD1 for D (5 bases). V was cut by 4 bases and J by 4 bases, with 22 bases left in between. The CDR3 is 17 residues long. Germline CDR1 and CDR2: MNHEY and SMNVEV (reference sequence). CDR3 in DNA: TGTGCCAGCAGTTCCACTGGGGGGGTGCCGTCTAGCTATGGCTACACCTTC. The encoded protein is CASSSTGGVPSSYGYTF.

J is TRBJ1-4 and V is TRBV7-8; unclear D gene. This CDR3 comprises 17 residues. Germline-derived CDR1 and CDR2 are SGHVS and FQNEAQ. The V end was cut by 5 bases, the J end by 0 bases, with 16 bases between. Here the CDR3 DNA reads TGTGCCAGCAGCCATCGGGCGACCAGAGCAACTAATGAAAAACTGTTTTTT. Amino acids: CASSHRATRATNEKLFF.

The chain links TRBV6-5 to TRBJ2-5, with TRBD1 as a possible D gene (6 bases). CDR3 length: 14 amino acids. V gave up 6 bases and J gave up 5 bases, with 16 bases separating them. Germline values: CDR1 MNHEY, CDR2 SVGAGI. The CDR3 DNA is TGTGCCAGCAGCTCCGGGACAACAGGGGAGACCCAGTACTTC. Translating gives CASSSGTTGETQYF.

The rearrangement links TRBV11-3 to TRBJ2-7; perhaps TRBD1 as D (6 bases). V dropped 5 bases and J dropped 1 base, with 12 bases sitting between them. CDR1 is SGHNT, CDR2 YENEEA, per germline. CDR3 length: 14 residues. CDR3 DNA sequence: TGTGCCAGCAGCACTCTGGACAGTTCCTACGAGCAGTACGTC. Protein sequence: CASSTLDSSYEQYV.

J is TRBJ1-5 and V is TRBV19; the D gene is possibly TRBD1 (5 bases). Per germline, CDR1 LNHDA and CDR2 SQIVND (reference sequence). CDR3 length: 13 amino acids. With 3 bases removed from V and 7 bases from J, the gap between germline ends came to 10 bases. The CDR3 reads CASSMTTAQPQHF. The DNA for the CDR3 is TGTGCCAGTAGTATGACGACAGCCCAGCCCCAGCATTTT.

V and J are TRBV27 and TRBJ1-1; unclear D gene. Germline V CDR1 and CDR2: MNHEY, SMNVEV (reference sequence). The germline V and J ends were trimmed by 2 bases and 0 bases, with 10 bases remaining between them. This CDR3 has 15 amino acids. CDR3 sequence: CASSLGRNMNTEAFF. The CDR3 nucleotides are TGTGCCAGCAGTTTAGGAAGGAACATGAACACTGAAGCTTTCTTT.

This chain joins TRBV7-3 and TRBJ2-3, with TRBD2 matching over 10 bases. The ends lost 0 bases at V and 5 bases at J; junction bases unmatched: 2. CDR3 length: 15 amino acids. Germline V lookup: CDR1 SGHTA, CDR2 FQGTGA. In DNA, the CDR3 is TGTGCCAGCAGCTTAACTAGCGGGGGGTTAGATACGCAGTATTTT. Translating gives CASSLTSGGLDTQYF.

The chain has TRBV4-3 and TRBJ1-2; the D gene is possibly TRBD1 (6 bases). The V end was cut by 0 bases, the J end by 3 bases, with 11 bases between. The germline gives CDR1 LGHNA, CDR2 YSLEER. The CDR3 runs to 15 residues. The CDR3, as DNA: TGCGCCAGCAGCCAAGATCCTAGGGGGGACTATGGCTACACCTTC. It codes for CASSQDPRGDYGYTF.

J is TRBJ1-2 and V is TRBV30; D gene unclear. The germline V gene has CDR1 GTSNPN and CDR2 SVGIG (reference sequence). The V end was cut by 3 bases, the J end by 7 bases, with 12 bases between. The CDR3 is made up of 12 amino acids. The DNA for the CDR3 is TGTGCCTGGAGACACCTACCCCGTGGCTACACCTTC. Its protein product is CAWRHLPRGYTF.

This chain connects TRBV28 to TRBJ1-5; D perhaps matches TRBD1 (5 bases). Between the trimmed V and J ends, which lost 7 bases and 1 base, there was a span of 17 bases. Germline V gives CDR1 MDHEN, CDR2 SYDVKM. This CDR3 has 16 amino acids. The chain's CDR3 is CASTSHPRASNQPQHF. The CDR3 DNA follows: TGTGCCAGCACCTCACACCCCAGGGCGAGCAATCAGCCCCAGCATTTT.